Each of the 30 T cell receptor beta chains below was sequenced from the same sample in a study of vaccination effects on CD4 cells after COVID-19. ViraFEST used viral peptide pools to expand antigen-specific CD4+ T cells before sequencing. Researchers isolated CD4+ T cells once less than 13 days of culture had elapsed. According to PCR results, the person was infected with SARS-CoV-2 between March and December 2020. This table comes from immunoSEQ multiplex PCR, and its TCRdb copy is limited to in-frame clones, with some not included. The sample has around 28,000 clones, roughly 69% seen once. Antigen specificity for these receptors is unknown. The specimen was CD4+ T cells from PBMCs cultured with SARS-CoV-2 spike peptides, collected before COVID-19 vaccination. The receptors shown here come from a human donor who had a prior SARS-CoV-2 infection.

Judged by abundance, this clone is medium-sized. The genes are TRBV19 and TRBJ2-3, with no clear D. The germline V and J ends were trimmed by 4 bases and 3 bases, with 8 bases remaining between them. In germline, CDR1 is LNHDA, CDR2 SQIVND (reference sequence). The CDR3 covers 13 residues. The CDR3 region is CASSNLVTDTQYF. CDR3 bases: TGTGCCAGTAGTAATCTAGTGACAGATACGCAGTATTTT.

The rearrangement joins TRBV7-2 to TRBJ1-2; D uncertain. V gave up 4 bases and J gave up 4 bases, with 7 bases separating them. The germline V gene encodes CDR1 SGHTA and CDR2 FQGNSA. The CDR3 has 12 amino acids. The CDR3 loop is CASSSSRYGYTF. Written as DNA, the CDR3 is TGTGCCAGCAGCTCCAGTCGCTATGGCTACACCTTC.

This clone showed up just once. This sequence joins TRBV7-3 and TRBJ2-2; 8 bases are shared with TRBD1. CDR1 and CDR2 (germline): SGHTA, FQGTGA. Trimming at V came to 5 bases and at J to 5 bases, leaving 4 bases not matched to a gene. The CDR3 totals 14 residues. As DNA, the CDR3 is TGTGCCAGCAGCCAGGGGGCTGGAACCGGGGAGCTGTTTTTT. Protein sequence: CASSQGAGTGELFF.

This clone was observed a handful of times. The genes are TRBV11-2 and TRBJ2-1; unclear D gene. The ends were cut back, 3 bases at V and 0 bases at J, with 6 bases in the middle. Germline V gene lookup returns CDR1 SGHAT and CDR2 FQNNGV. CDR3 length: 14 residues. The CDR3 protein is CASSFMLSYNEQFF. CDR3 DNA: TGTGCCAGCAGCTTCATGCTCTCCTACAATGAGCAGTTCTTC.

This CDR3 reads CASSPLGGATYEQYF. CDR3 DNA sequence: TGTGCCAGCAGCCCGCTGGGGGGGGCCACGTACGAGCAGTACTTC. The chain employs TRBV7-9 and TRBJ2-7; TRBD2 might be the D (7 bases). This CDR3 is built from 15 residues. Germline lookup yields CDR1 SEHNR and CDR2 FQNEAQ (reference sequence). V lost 5 bases and J lost 4, with 18 bases in between. Filled out from reference TRBV7-9 and TRBJ2-7, the complete variable domain reads DTGVSQNPRHKITKRGQNVTFRCDPISEHNRLYWYRQTLGQGPEFLTYFQNEAQLEKSRLLSDRFSAERPKGSFSTLEIQRTEQGDSAMYLCASSPLGGATYEQYFGPGTRLTVT.

The rearrangement uses TRBV27 and TRBJ2-5; 9 nucleotides match TRBD2. Germline V gene sequence: CDR1 MNHEY, CDR2 SMNVEV (reference sequence). V shed 6 bases, J shed 1 base, and the junction held 15 bases outside the gene matches. This CDR3 has 18 amino acids. The CDR3 loop is CASRVRGLSSGTQETQYF. Written as DNA, the CDR3 is TGTGCCAGCAGGGTTCGGGGGTTGTCTAGCGGGACCCAAGAGACCCAGTACTTC.

This clone was seen only a few times. This chain links TRBV7-9 with TRBJ2-7; 8 bases map to TRBD2. Germline CDR1 reads SEHNR; CDR2 reads FQNEAQ (reference sequence). V shed 4 bases and J 6 bases; nucleotides not matched to a gene: 14. There are 16 residues in the CDR3. CDR3 nucleotide sequence: TGTGCCAGCAGCTGGGGGCCTAGCGGGTACTCTCGCGAGCAGTACTTC. Protein product: CASSWGPSGYSREQYF.

The chain links TRBV30 to TRBJ1-5, with TRBD1 identical over 9 bases. V trimming: 3 bases; J trimming: 6 bases; junction bases outside the gene matches: 6. The CDR3 covers 14 residues. The germline gives CDR1 GTSNPN, CDR2 SVGIG (reference sequence). CDR3 loop: CAWSGTGMGQPQHF. The CDR3 DNA reads TGTGCCTGGAGCGGGACAGGGATGGGTCAGCCCCAGCATTTT.

The genes are TRBV27 and TRBJ2-1; tentative D call: TRBD1 (5 bases). The CDR3 consists of 13 residues. Per the germline V gene, CDR1 is MNHEY and CDR2 is SMNVEV (reference sequence). Trimming removed 10 bases from V and 0 bases from J, with 10 bases in between. DNA for the CDR3: TGTGCCACCAGGGCCTTCTCCTACAATGAGCAGTTCTTC. It yields the protein CATRAFSYNEQFF.

This clone was observed a few times. This sequence joins TRBV28 and TRBJ1-1, with unresolved D. With 6 bases removed from V and 1 base from J, the gap between germline ends came to 18 bases. Germline-derived CDR1 and CDR2 are MDHEN and SYDVKM. The CDR3 loop spans 16 amino acids. CDR3 sequence: CASRPSDGRENTEAFF. As DNA, the CDR3 is TGTGCCAGCAGGCCAAGCGACGGACGGGAGAACACTGAAGCTTTCTTT.

The chain links TRBV3-1 (or the pseudogene TRBV3-2) to TRBJ2-7; no reliable D call. V was cut by 0 bases and J by 9 bases, with 15 bases left in between. Germline loops: CDR1 LGHDT, CDR2 YNNKEL (reference sequence). The CDR3 totals 14 residues. CDR3 DNA: TGTGCCAGCAGCCAAGATCAGTATGGGTTTCGGCAGTACTTC. Protein: CASSQDQYGFRQYF.

The chain is built from TRBV19 and TRBJ2-3; possible D gene TRBD1, 5 bases. Trimming removed 8 bases from V and 0 bases from J, with 21 bases in between. This CDR3 contains 17 residues. CDR1 is LNHDA, CDR2 SQIVND, per germline (reference sequence). The CDR3 DNA sequence: TGTGCCAGTTCCGCAACCTACAGGTCTCCTAGCACAGATACGCAGTATTTT. Encoded protein: CASSATYRSPSTDTQYF.

This clone was picked up one time. V usage is TRBV15 and J usage is TRBJ2-1; 12 bases line up with TRBD2. V gave up 5 bases and J gave up 9 bases; unmatched junction bases: 17. The CDR3 runs to 18 residues. Per germline, CDR1 LNHNV and CDR2 YYDKDF (reference sequence). CDR3 region: CATSPGFSLAGGLGEQFF. The CDR3 coding sequence is TGTGCCACCAGCCCGGGGTTTTCACTAGCGGGAGGTTTGGGTGAGCAGTTCTTC.

This clone was detected only a few times. The chain is built from TRBV10-1 and TRBJ1-5; TRBD1 aligns across 10 bases. The CDR3 extends over 16 amino acids. Germline V gives CDR1 WNHNN, CDR2 SYGVQD (reference sequence). J was trimmed by 5 bases and V by 6 bases; bases with no gene match: 10. CDR3 loop: CASSLRDRGSYQPQHF. The CDR3 DNA reads as TGCGCCAGCAGCCTCCGGGACAGGGGCTCGTATCAGCCCCAGCATTTT.

This clone was counted between two and nine times. The gene calls are TRBV7-3 and TRBJ2-7; D is unresolved. Trimming pared 5 bases from V and 0 bases from J, leaving 14 bases between. The CDR3 runs to 15 residues. Germline lookup yields CDR1 SGHTA and CDR2 FQGTGA. In DNA, the CDR3 is TGTGCCAGCAGCCCCACCGGAGTTTACTCCTACGAGCAGTACTTC. Amino acids: CASSPTGVYSYEQYF.

The chain carries TRBV25-1 and TRBJ1-2, with a weak D call TRBD1 (6 bases). V dropped 6 bases and J dropped 3 bases, with 23 bases sitting between them. This CDR3 is built from 17 residues. Germline CDR1 MGHDK, CDR2 SYGVNS. Written as DNA, the CDR3 is TGTGCCAGCAGCCCCATCCTACCGGGGGCCACCGACTATGGCTACACCTTC. Protein product: CASSPILPGATDYGYTF.

This clone was seen a few times. The gene calls are TRBV7-2 and TRBJ2-3; a weak D match, TRBD2 (6 bases). The CDR3 totals 16 residues. V was shortened by 2 bases and J by 2 bases, with 14 bases between the two germline ends. The germline V gene encodes CDR1 SGHTA and CDR2 FQGNSA. CDR3 nucleotides: TGTGCCAGCAGCTTAATCGCGGGGCCTTACACAGATACGCAGTATTTT. Translated: CASSLIAGPYTDTQYF.

CDR3 coding DNA: TGTGCCAGCAGCTTACGTTTCATACAGGGGAGTGGCTATGGCTACACCTTC. It translates to CASSLRFIQGSGYGYTF. This chain links TRBV27 with TRBJ1-2, with 7 positions matching TRBD1. In germline, CDR1 is MNHEY, CDR2 SMNVEV (reference sequence). The CDR3 is made up of 17 amino acids. The V and J ends lost 6 bases and 4 bases, in that order; junction bases with no gene match: 17.

The chain carries TRBV7-6 and TRBJ2-7, with TRBD2 as a possible D gene (7 bases). The CDR3 extends over 14 amino acids. V lost 4 bases, J lost 4 bases, and 14 bases lay in between. Germline CDR1 is SGHVS and CDR2 is FNYEAQ. The chain's CDR3 is CASSSRGGEYEQYF. CDR3 nucleotide sequence: TGTGCCAGCAGCTCCCGCGGGGGCGAGTACGAGCAGTACTTC.

This clone has more than one count but fewer than ten. The J gene is TRBJ2-3, the V gene TRBV18; no firm D call. Germline V gene sequence: CDR1 KGHSH, CDR2 LQKENI. The length of the CDR3 is 16 residues. Deletions cut 0 bases from V and 8 bases from J, with 18 bases between. The CDR3 DNA follows: TGTGCCAGCTCACCACCTATTCCTGCGGTCTGGGGTACGCAGTATTTT. Encoded protein: CASSPPIPAVWGTQYF.

This sequence joins TRBV6-6 and TRBJ2-5; the D is unclear. Germline assignment: CDR1 MNHNY and CDR2 SVGAGI (reference sequence). The CDR3 runs 13 residues. The ends were cut back, 6 bases at V and 5 bases at J, with 13 bases in the middle. In DNA form, the CDR3 reads TGTGCCAGCAGACTCGGAGCAGGCGAGACCCAGTACTTC. Translating gives CASRLGAGETQYF.

This chain joins TRBV7-9 and TRBJ2-7, with TRBD2 matching 13 bases. The CDR3 is 17 amino acids. J gave up 3 bases and V 5 bases, and 10 bases lay outside the gene matches. Germline V lookup: CDR1 SEHNR, CDR2 FQNEAQ (reference sequence). DNA for the CDR3: TGTGCCAGCAGCCCGGGACTAGCGGGAACCCCCCTCTACGAGCAGTACTTC. This gives the protein CASSPGLAGTPLYEQYF.

The chain joins TRBV6-5 to TRBJ1-1; TRBD1 matches at 7 bases. CDR1 is MNHEY and CDR2 is SVGAGI in the germline V gene. CDR3 length: 15 residues. With 6 bases clipped from V and 0 bases from J, the junction kept 7 bases outside the gene matches. The CDR3: CASRRQGGMNTEAFF. CDR3 nucleotide sequence: TGTGCCAGCAGAAGACAGGGAGGAATGAACACTGAAGCTTTCTTT.

This chain connects TRBV18 to TRBJ1-1; 9 nucleotides match TRBD1. CDR1 and CDR2 from the germline V gene are KGHSH and LQKENI. This CDR3 is 14 amino acids long. The junction had 5 bases not matched to a gene; V was cut back by 3 bases and J by 6 bases. The CDR3 DNA is TGTGCCAGCTCACCCCTGGACAGGGGAGCTGAAGCTTTCTTT. It specifies CASSPLDRGAEAFF.

A word on this clone: An end of the junction does not agree with germline; a read error may underlie this. The J gene is TRBJ2-4, the V gene TRBV12-3 or TRBV12-4, with 7 bases fitting TRBD1. CDR3 length equals 11 residues. Here the CDR3 DNA reads TGTGCCAGCAGGGGAAGGACAGGCCAGCACTTC. Translation: CASRGRTGQHF.

The V and J genes are TRBV6-5 and TRBJ1-5, with 8 positions matching TRBD1. The trim removed 6 bases at V and 7 bases at J, leaving 5 bases unmatched. The germline V gene encodes CDR1 MNHEY and CDR2 SVGAGI. The CDR3 runs 13 residues. CDR3 amino acids: CASRPDRDQPQHF. The CDR3 DNA follows: TGTGCCAGCAGACCGGACAGGGACCAGCCCCAGCATTTT.

The rearrangement links TRBV28 to TRBJ2-3; D perhaps matches TRBD1 (5 bases). This CDR3 has 14 residues. The germline CDR1 and CDR2 sequences are MDHEN and SYDVKM. V was clipped by 9 bases and J by 2 bases, with 15 bases between them. The CDR3 is CASDDRKTTDTQYF. CDR3 sequence (DNA): TGTGCCAGTGACGACAGAAAAACCACAGATACGCAGTATTTT.

V is TRBV20-1 and J is TRBJ1-2, with unresolved D. The CDR3 consists of 11 residues. The germline V and J ends were trimmed by 1 base and 7 bases, with 7 bases remaining between them. Per the germline V gene, CDR1 is DFQATT and CDR2 is SNEGSKA (reference sequence). The CDR3 spells CSARGVGGYTF. As DNA, the CDR3 is TGCAGTGCTAGAGGCGTAGGTGGCTACACCTTC.

The chain uses TRBV7-2 and TRBJ1-2; D is ambiguous. Germline V lookup: CDR1 SGHTA, CDR2 FQGNSA. V was trimmed by 1 base and J by 2 bases, leaving 8 bases between them. The CDR3 spans 14 residues. The CDR3 nucleotides are TGTGCCAGCAGCTTAGAATCGCTAAACTATGGCTACACCTTC. It codes for CASSLESLNYGYTF. Full variable domain (outside the CDR3, taken from reference TRBV7-2 and TRBJ1-2): GAGVSQSPSNKVTEKGKDVELRCDPISGHTALYWYRQSLGQGLEFLIYFQGNSAPDKSGLPSDRFSAERTGGSVSTLTIQRTQQEDSAVYLCASSLESLNYGYTFGSGTRLTVV.

The J gene is TRBJ1-1, the V gene TRBV5-1; no firm D call. Trimming stripped 0 bases from V and 7 bases from J, with 13 bases between. The germline gives CDR1 SGHRS, CDR2 YFSETQ. CDR3 length: 14 residues. The CDR3 here is CASSLDSNPIEAFF. The CDR3 DNA follows: TGCGCCAGCAGCTTGGACAGCAATCCTATTGAAGCTTTCTTT.